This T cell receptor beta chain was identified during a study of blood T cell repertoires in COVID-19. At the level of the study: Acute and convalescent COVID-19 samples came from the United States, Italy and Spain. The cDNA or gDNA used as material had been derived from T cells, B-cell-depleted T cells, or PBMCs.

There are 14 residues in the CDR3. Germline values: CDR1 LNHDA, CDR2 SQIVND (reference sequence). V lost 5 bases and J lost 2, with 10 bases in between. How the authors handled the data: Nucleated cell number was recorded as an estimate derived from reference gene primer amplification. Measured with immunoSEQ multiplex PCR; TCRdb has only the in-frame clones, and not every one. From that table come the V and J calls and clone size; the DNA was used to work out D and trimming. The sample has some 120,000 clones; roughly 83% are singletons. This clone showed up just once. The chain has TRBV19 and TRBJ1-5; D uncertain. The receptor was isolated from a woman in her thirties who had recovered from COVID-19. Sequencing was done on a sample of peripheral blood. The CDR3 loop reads CASSYTGGNQPQHF. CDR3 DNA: TGTGCCAGTAGTTATACGGGAGGCAATCAGCCCCAGCATTTT.